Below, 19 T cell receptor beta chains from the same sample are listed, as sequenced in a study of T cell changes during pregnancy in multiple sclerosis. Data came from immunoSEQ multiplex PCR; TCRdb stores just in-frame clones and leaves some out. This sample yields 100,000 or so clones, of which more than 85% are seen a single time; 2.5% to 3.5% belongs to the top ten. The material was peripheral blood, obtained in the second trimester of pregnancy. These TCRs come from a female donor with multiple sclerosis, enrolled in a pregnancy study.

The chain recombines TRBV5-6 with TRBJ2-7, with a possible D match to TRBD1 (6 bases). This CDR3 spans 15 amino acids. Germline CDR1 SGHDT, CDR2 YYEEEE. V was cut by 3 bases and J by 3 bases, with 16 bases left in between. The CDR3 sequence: CASSSSGAVFYEQYF. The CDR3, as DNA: TGTGCCAGCAGCTCATCAGGGGCTGTTTTCTACGAGCAGTACTTC.

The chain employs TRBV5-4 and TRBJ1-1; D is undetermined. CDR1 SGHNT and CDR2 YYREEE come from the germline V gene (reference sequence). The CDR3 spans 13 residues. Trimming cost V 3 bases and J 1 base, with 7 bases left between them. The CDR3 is CASSSPENTEAFF. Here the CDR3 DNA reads TGTGCCAGCAGCTCCCCAGAGAACACTGAAGCTTTCTTT. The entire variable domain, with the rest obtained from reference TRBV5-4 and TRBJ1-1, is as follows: ETGVTQSPTHLIKTRGQQVTLRCSSQSGHNTVSWYQQALGQGPQFIFQYYREEENGRGNFPPRFSGLQFPNYSSELNVNALELDDSALYLCASSSPENTEAFFGQGTRLTVV.

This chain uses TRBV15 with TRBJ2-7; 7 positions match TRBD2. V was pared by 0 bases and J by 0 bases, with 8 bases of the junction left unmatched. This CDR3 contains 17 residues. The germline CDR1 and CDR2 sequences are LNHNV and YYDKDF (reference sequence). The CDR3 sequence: CATSRDRGSGFSYEQYF. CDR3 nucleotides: TGTGCCACCAGCAGAGATCGAGGTAGCGGGTTCTCCTACGAGCAGTACTTC.

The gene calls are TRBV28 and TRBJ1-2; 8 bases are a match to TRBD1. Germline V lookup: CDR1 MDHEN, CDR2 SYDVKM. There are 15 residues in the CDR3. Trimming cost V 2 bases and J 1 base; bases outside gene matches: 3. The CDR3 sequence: CASSLRDRHNYGYTF. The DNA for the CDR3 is TGTGCCAGCAGTTTACGGGACAGGCATAACTATGGCTACACCTTC.

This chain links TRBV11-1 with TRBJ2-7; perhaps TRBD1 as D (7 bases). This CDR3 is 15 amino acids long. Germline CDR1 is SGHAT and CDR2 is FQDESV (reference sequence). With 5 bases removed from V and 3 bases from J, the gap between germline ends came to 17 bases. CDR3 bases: TGTGCCAGCAGCCTAGGGAGGACAGGCCGCTACGAGCAGTACTTC. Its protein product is CASSLGRTGRYEQYF.

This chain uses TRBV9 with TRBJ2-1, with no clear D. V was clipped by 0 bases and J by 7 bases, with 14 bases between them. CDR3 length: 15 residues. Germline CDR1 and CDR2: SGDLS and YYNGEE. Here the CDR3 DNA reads TGTGCCAGCAGCGTAGGGGCCAGCTATCCAAATGAGCAGTTCTTC. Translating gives CASSVGASYPNEQFF.

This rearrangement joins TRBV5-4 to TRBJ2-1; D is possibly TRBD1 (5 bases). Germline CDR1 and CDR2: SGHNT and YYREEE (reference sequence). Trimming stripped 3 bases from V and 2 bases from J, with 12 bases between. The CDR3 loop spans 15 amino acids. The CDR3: CASSSTLQAYNEQFF. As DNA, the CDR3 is TGTGCCAGCAGCTCAACACTACAGGCCTACAATGAGCAGTTCTTC.

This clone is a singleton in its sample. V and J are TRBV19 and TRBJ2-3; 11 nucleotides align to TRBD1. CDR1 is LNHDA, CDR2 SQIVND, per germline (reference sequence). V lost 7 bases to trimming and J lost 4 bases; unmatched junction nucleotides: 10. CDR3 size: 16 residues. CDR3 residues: CASKSPGQGDSDTQYF. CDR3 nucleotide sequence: TGTGCCAGTAAATCCCCGGGACAGGGGGACTCAGATACGCAGTATTTT.

The CDR3 reads CASSPEGQGLSEQYF. The CDR3 DNA reads TGTGCCAGCAGTCCGGAAGGACAGGGGTTAAGCGAGCAGTACTTC. The V and J genes are TRBV28 and TRBJ2-7; TRBD1 agrees at 9 bases. Trimming removed 5 bases from V and 6 bases from J; junction bases left unmatched: 11. CDR3 length equals 15 residues. Germline V gene lookup returns CDR1 MDHEN and CDR2 SYDVKM.

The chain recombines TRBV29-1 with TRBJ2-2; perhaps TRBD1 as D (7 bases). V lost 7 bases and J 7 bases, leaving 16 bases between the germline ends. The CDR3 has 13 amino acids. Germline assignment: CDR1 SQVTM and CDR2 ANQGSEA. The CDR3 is CSEPDREDGELFF. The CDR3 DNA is TGCAGCGAACCCGACAGGGAGGACGGGGAGCTGTTTTTT.

The CDR3 DNA follows: TGTGCCATCAGTGTTAACAGGGTCGAACGAGCTTTCTTT. This translates into CAISVNRVERAFF. This rearrangement joins TRBV10-3 to TRBJ1-1, with D possibly being TRBD1 (6 bases). Germline V gene data show CDR1 as ENHRY and CDR2 as SYGVKD. The CDR3 length is 13 residues. V lost 4 bases and J 10 bases, leaving 16 bases between the germline ends.

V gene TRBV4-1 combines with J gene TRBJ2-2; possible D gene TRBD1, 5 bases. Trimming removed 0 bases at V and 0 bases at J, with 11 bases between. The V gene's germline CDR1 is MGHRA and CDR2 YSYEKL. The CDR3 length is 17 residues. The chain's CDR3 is CASSQDATAANTGELFF. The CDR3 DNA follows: TGCGCCAGCAGCCAAGATGCGACAGCCGCGAACACCGGGGAGCTGTTTTTT.

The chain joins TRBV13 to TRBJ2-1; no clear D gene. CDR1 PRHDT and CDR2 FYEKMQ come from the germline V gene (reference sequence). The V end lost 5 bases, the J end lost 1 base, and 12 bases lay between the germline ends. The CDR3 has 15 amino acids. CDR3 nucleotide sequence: TGTGCCAGCAGCCCGTACAACGTATCCTACAATGAGCAGTTCTTC. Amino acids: CASSPYNVSYNEQFF.

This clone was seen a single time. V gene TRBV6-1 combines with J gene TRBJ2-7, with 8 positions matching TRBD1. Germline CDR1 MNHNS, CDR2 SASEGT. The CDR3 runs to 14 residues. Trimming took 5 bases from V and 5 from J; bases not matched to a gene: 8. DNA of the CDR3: TGTGCCAGCAGTAGATCCGGGACAGGCCACGAGCAGTACTTC. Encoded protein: CASSRSGTGHEQYF.

The CDR3 sequence: CASSFPGGDTQYF. In nucleotides, the CDR3 is TGTGCCAGCAGCTTCCCAGGAGGAGATACGCAGTATTTT. This chain uses TRBV11-2 with TRBJ2-3; possible D gene TRBD2, 5 bases. V gave up 3 bases and J gave up 5 bases, with 9 bases separating them. The CDR3 runs to 13 residues. Germline CDR1 reads SGHAT; CDR2 reads FQNNGV.

The CDR3 region has the DNA TGCGCCAGCAGCTTGGAACTAGCGGGAGACTACGAGCAGTACTTC. Its protein is CASSLELAGDYEQYF. This chain joins TRBV5-1 and TRBJ2-7; 11 bases are shared with TRBD2. The CDR3 is 15 amino acids. V shed 0 bases and J 3 bases; nucleotides not matched to a gene: 2. Looked up from germline, CDR1 is SGHRS and CDR2 is YFSETQ.

CDR3 region: CASSLQGLNTEAFF. The CDR3 DNA follows: TGTGCCAGCAGTTTACAGGGGTTGAACACTGAAGCTTTCTTT. This chain links TRBV27 with TRBJ1-1; perhaps TRBD1 as D (6 bases). Between the trimmed V and J ends, which lost 2 bases and 0 bases, there was a span of 7 bases. This CDR3 region has 14 residues. Germline V CDR1 and CDR2: MNHEY, SMNVEV (reference sequence).

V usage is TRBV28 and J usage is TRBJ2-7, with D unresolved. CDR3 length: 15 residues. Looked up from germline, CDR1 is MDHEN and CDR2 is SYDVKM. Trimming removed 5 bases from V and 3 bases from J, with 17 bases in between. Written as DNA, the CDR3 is TGTGCCAGCAGTATCCCGGGTAGCCCAGACTACGAGCAGTACTTC. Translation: CASSIPGSPDYEQYF.

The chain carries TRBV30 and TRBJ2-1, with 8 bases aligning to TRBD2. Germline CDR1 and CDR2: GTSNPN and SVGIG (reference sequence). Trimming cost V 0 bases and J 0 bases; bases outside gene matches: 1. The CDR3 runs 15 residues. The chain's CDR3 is CAWSVRGGSYNEQFF. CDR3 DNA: TGTGCCTGGAGTGTACGGGGGGGCTCCTACAATGAGCAGTTCTTC.